The 13 T cell receptor beta chains reported below all come from one sample, sequenced in a study of cytomegalovirus exposure and HLA in healthy donors (dated by TCRdb to about 2017). Receptor libraries were prepared by the immunoSEQ multiplex PCR assay. TCRdb re-hosts the immuneACCESS table, in-frame sequences only. Its copies lack some clones; in the studies checked, an unresolved V gene accounts for under half of them, and the cause for the rest is not known. The sample includes 120,000 or so clones, with approximately 89% observed a single time. The ten most abundant clones make up about 1.8% of the sample. The sample taken for sequencing was PBMCs. These receptors originate from a young man in good health and CMV-seronegative.

This clone showed up just once. The chain combines TRBV4-1 with TRBJ2-7, with D possibly matching TRBD1 (6 bases). V lost 3 bases to trimming and J lost 3 bases, with 12 bases between them. The CDR3 extends over 14 amino acids. The germline V gene has CDR1 MGHRA and CDR2 YSYEKL. CDR3 in amino acids: CASSHLDRDYEQYF. The CDR3 coding sequence is TGCGCCAGCAGCCACTTGGACAGAGACTACGAGCAGTACTTC.

The V and J genes are TRBV19 and TRBJ1-5; D possibly corresponds to TRBD1 (6 bases). Trimming left V 5 bases short and J 0 bases short, with 11 bases between. From germline, CDR1 is LNHDA and CDR2 SQIVND (reference sequence). The CDR3 covers 15 residues. CDR3 protein: CASSSGTISNQPQHF. The CDR3 DNA is TGTGCCAGTAGTTCCGGGACAATTAGCAATCAGCCCCAGCATTTT.

The genes are TRBV11-2 and TRBJ1-1, with a weak D call TRBD1 (6 bases). The CDR3 runs to 16 residues. Trimming removed 3 bases at V and 4 bases at J, with 18 bases between. Germline lookup yields CDR1 SGHAT and CDR2 FQNNGV. The CDR3 region has the DNA TGTGCCAGCAGCTTTATTTTAGGGGGATTGGGCACTGAAGCTTTCTTT. Its protein is CASSFILGGLGTEAFF.

The chain links TRBV5-4 to TRBJ2-7; 15 nucleotides agree with TRBD2. This CDR3 comprises 16 residues. Germline V gene sequence: CDR1 SGHNT, CDR2 YYREEE (reference sequence). CDR3 protein: CASSATGTSGRSPPVV. The CDR3 DNA reads as TGTGCCAGCAGCGCCACCGGGACTAGCGGGAGGTCCCCACCAGTGGTC.

The rearrangement uses TRBV28 and TRBJ2-1, with a possible D match to TRBD1 (6 bases). The CDR3 is 15 residues long. Germline values: CDR1 MDHEN, CDR2 SYDVKM. V lost 6 bases, J lost 8 bases, and 20 bases lay in between. The CDR3 DNA reads as TGTGCCAGCAGCCAACAACAGGGTAACGGCCATGAGCAGTTCTTC. Amino acid sequence: CASSQQQGNGHEQFF.

The CDR3 nucleotides are TGCAGCGTTGAAACCAGGGCTGGCCACACCATATATTTT. Amino acids: CSVETRAGHTIYF. The chain couples TRBV29-1 to TRBJ1-3, with TRBD1 as a possible D gene (5 bases). The length of the CDR3 is 13 residues. V was trimmed by 2 bases and J by 8 bases, leaving 13 bases between them. Germline V lookup: CDR1 SQVTM, CDR2 ANQGSEA.

The rearrangement uses TRBV5-6 and TRBJ2-1; maybe TRBD2 (6 bases). CDR1 and CDR2 from the germline V gene are SGHDT and YYEEEE. The CDR3 extends over 14 amino acids. V was shortened by 1 base and J by 8 bases, with 13 bases between the two germline ends. The DNA of the CDR3 is TGTGCCAGCAGCTTGATAGAGAGGAGGGATGAGCAGTTCTTC. Its protein product is CASSLIERRDEQFF.

The chain recombines TRBV7-7 with TRBJ1-1; TRBD1 matches at 8 bases. V gave up 5 bases and J gave up 6 bases; unmatched junction bases: 5. Germline CDR1 is SSHAT and CDR2 is FNYEAQ (reference sequence). The CDR3 covers 13 residues. CDR3 sequence reads: CASSADRGAEAFF. The DNA of the CDR3 is TGTGCCAGCAGCGCCGACAGGGGAGCTGAAGCTTTCTTT.

The rearrangement joins TRBV5-6 to TRBJ2-5; TRBD2 is a possible D gene (5 bases). V gave up 0 bases and J gave up 0 bases, with 6 bases separating them. In germline, CDR1 is SGHDT, CDR2 YYEEEE. The CDR3 loop spans 14 amino acids. The CDR3, as DNA: TGTGCCAGCAGCTTGGGCGGGTACCAAGAGACCCAGTACTTC. Translation: CASSLGGYQETQYF.

The rearrangement uses TRBV19 and TRBJ2-1, with D possibly TRBD2 on 5 matching bases. This CDR3 has 14 residues. V lost 4 bases to trimming and J lost 8 bases, with 15 bases between them. Germline CDR1 and CDR2: LNHDA and SQIVND (reference sequence). The CDR3 DNA reads as TGTGCCAGTAGTACCCTGATTTTGGGAGATGAGCAGTTCTTC. Protein sequence: CASSTLILGDEQFF.

The chain combines TRBV27 with TRBJ1-5; D is unresolved. The CDR3 extends over 17 amino acids. The germline V gene encodes CDR1 MNHEY and CDR2 SMNVEV (reference sequence). V was cut by 1 base and J by 0 bases, with 13 bases left in between. CDR3 residues: CASSLFSGGYSNQPQHF. The CDR3 DNA reads TGTGCCAGCAGTTTATTTTCGGGAGGTTATAGCAATCAGCCCCAGCATTTT.

This chain joins TRBV30 and TRBJ2-5; the D gene is possibly TRBD1 (6 bases). From germline, CDR1 is GTSNPN and CDR2 SVGIG (reference sequence). The V and J ends lost 5 bases and 2 bases respectively, with 9 bases between them. The CDR3 spans 12 residues. For the CDR3, the DNA is TGTGCCTGGCGACAGGAACAAGAGACCCAGTACTTC. Translation gives CAWRQEQETQYF.

The DNA of the CDR3 is TGTGCCAGTAGTATAGATCTATTTAGGGTTGGGGGGCAAGAGACCCAGTACTTC. This encodes CASSIDLFRVGGQETQYF. This sequence joins TRBV19 and TRBJ2-5; D might be TRBD2 (6 bases). The germline V gene has CDR1 LNHDA and CDR2 SQIVND (reference sequence). The length of the CDR3 is 18 residues. The germline V and J ends were trimmed by 0 bases and 2 bases, with 19 bases remaining between them.